This entry lists 8 T cell receptor beta chains sequenced from one sample in a study of OX40 agonist ivuxolimab in advanced cancers. Library preparation was by the immunoSEQ multiplex PCR assay. TCRdb obtained this table from immuneACCESS and retained in-frame rearrangements with V and J assigned. These tables miss some clones; where compared with another copy, unresolved V genes account for less than half of the shortfall, and the remainder is unexplained. The sample table lists tens of thousands of clones, 85% to 90% of them with a count of one. Jointly, the top ten make up approximately 11% of the sample. The starting material was CD4+ or CD8+ T cells sorted from blood, obtained in a trial of the OX40 agonist ivuxolimab. All receptors come from an adult with an advanced solid tumor such as melanoma, head and neck, liver or kidney cancer.

The chain joins TRBV27 to TRBJ2-3; either TRBD1 or TRBD2 may fit D (5 bases each). The V gene lost 1 base and the J gene lost 2 bases, with 13 bases spanning the gap. Germline V CDR1 and CDR2: MNHEY, SMNVEV (reference sequence). CDR3 length: 16 residues. The chain's CDR3 is CASSLYHGALTDTQYF. The CDR3 nucleotides read TGTGCCAGCAGTTTATATCACGGGGCCCTCACAGATACGCAGTATTTT.

This clone was counted once. Other DNA sequences in this sample translate to the same CDR3. The chain links TRBV27 to TRBJ1-5; D is possibly TRBD1 (5 bases). The germline V gene encodes CDR1 MNHEY and CDR2 SMNVEV (reference sequence). Trimming shortened V by 3 bases and J by 0 bases, and 9 bases separated the two germline ends. This CDR3 contains 15 residues. CDR3 protein: CASSLGGYSNQPQHF. The CDR3 region has the DNA TGTGCCAGCAGTTTGGGGGGGTATAGCAATCAGCCCCAGCATTTT.

This clone came up once. V usage is TRBV6-1 and J usage is TRBJ2-3; TRBD1 aligns across 8 bases. After removal of 6 bases from V and 4 bases from J, the junction contained 9 bases not matched to a gene. This CDR3 has 15 amino acids. CDR1 and CDR2 (germline): MNHNS, SASEGT. The DNA for the CDR3 is TGTGCCAGCAGGGCCGGGACAGGCGGGGCAGATACGCAGTATTTT. Translated: CASRAGTGGADTQYF.

Here the CDR3 DNA reads TGTGCCAGTAATCCCGTGGGAGGGAACTCTTATGGCTACACCTTC. It yields the protein CASNPVGGNSYGYTF. This chain links TRBV19 with TRBJ1-2, with no clear D. V was pared by 7 bases and J by 5 bases, with 20 bases between. Germline CDR1 and CDR2: LNHDA and SQIVND (reference sequence). This CDR3 is built from 15 residues.

This sequence joins TRBV9 and TRBJ2-1; 9 positions match TRBD1. The CDR3 runs 15 residues. The germline CDR1 and CDR2 sequences are SGDLS and YYNGEE. Trimming at V came to 4 bases and at J to 1 base, leaving 3 bases not matched to a gene. CDR3 nucleotide sequence: TGTGCCAGCAGCCCGACAGGGGGTTCCTACAATGAGCAGTTCTTC. Encoded protein: CASSPTGGSYNEQFF.

About this clone itself: The sample contains more than one DNA sequence encoding this CDR3. J is TRBJ1-5 and V is TRBV27, with D hard to call. Per the germline V gene, CDR1 is MNHEY and CDR2 is SMNVEV (reference sequence). The V end lost 0 bases, the J end lost 0 bases, and 3 bases lay between the germline ends. This CDR3 is 14 amino acids long. CDR3 protein: CASSLSGSNQPQHF. CDR3 coding DNA: TGTGCCAGCAGTTTATCAGGTAGCAATCAGCCCCAGCATTTT.

This chain uses TRBV4-1 with TRBJ2-3; no clear D. The CDR3 runs 14 residues. Trimming removed 3 bases from V and 4 bases from J, with 11 bases in between. Looked up from germline, CDR1 is MGHRA and CDR2 is YSYEKL. CDR3 region: CASSQILLADTQYF. As DNA, the CDR3 is TGCGCCAGCAGCCAGATCCTATTGGCAGATACGCAGTATTTT.

The chain uses TRBV7-3 and TRBJ2-2; D is perhaps TRBD2 (7 bases). V shed 2 bases and J shed 3 bases, with 13 bases lying between them. The CDR3 is made up of 16 amino acids. The V gene's germline CDR1 is SGHTA and CDR2 FQGTGA. CDR3 DNA sequence: TGTGCCAGCAGCTTATACGGCGGGGGCTACACCGGGGAGCTGTTTTTT. This codes for CASSLYGGGYTGELFF.